The T cell receptor beta chain described here comes from a study of blood T cell repertoires in COVID-19. Background on the study: COVID-19 samples, acute and convalescent, were from the United States, Italy and Spain.

Each recovered donor of Cohort 3 presented with two negative PCRs, clearance, or symptom resolution. V dropped 5 bases and J dropped 6 bases, with 13 bases sitting between them. CDR1 LGHDT and CDR2 YNNKEL come from the germline V gene (reference sequence). This CDR3 region has 13 residues. Produced via immunoSEQ multiplex PCR; TCRdb's table is partial and in-frame only. This table has about 480,000 clones, 85% to 90% appearing once. This clone was recorded only once. The receptor's source is a woman between 35 and 50 years old who had recovered from COVID-19. The sequenced material came from PBMCs or T cells enriched from blood (not recorded which). The J gene is TRBJ1-2, the V gene TRBV3-1 (or the pseudogene TRBV3-2), with D perhaps TRBD1 (6 bases). The CDR3 sequence: CASSLDRGDGYTF. The CDR3 nucleotides are TGTGCCAGCAGCTTGGACAGAGGGGATGGCTACACCTTC.